This section outlines one T cell receptor beta chain sequence together with its context. The CDR3 consists of 14 residues. Per germline, CDR1 LNHDA and CDR2 SQIVND (reference sequence). V was clipped by 6 bases and J by 5 bases; unmatched bases: 4. This sample was included in a study of control samples from healthy donors and cancer patients. Data came from immunoSEQ multiplex PCR; TCRdb stores just in-frame clones and leaves some out. The data show about 120,000 clones, with more than 85% seen just once and approximately 8% held by the top ten. Sequencing used blood. The chain has TRBV19 and TRBJ2-2; TRBD1 aligns across 9 bases. The clonotype originates from a woman between 18 and 30 years old in good health. The CDR3 DNA reads TGTGCCAGTAGGGACAGGGGCGGAACCGGGGAGCTGTTTTTT. It codes for CASRDRGGTGELFF.